This TCR beta chain was sequenced for a study of blood T cell repertoires in COVID-19. About the study: Specimens from acute and convalescent COVID-19 originated in the United States, Italy and Spain.

The study assigned cohorts using participant-reported clinical history. The germline CDR1 and CDR2 sequences are KGHSH and LQKENI. CDR3 length equals 13 residues. V lost 1 base to trimming and J lost 12 bases, with 15 bases between them. In the authors' workflow: Estimation of nucleated cell counts was performed using reference gene primer amplification. The repertoire was sequenced with immunoSEQ multiplex PCR; TCRdb's copy has only in-frame clones and lacks some. That table is the source of V, J and clone size, and D and trimming were worked out from the DNA. The sample gives approximately 260,000 clones, approximately 81% of which show up once; under 7% is in the top ten.

Sequenced input: PBMCs or T cells enriched from blood (not recorded which). The V call is TRBV18, the J call TRBJ1-1; D not resolved. This TCR came from a woman between 50 and 59 years old who had been exposed to COVID-19. The CDR3 is CASSPQSGMETFF. The CDR3 nucleotides read TGTGCCAGCTCACCACAATCGGGGATGGAAACTTTCTTT.